The entry that follows covers one TCR beta chain sequence. This clone was observed once. The target of this receptor is not known. Per-base qualities were not stored, and no clone one base away is much larger. This specimen comes from a study of blood T cell repertoires in COVID-19 (dated by TCRdb to 2020 to 2021). About the study as a whole: The collaborator samples originated in the United States, Italy and Spain and spanned the acute and convalescent phases of COVID-19. The prospective study material was composed of cDNA or gDNA derived from T cells, B-cell-depleted T cells, or PBMCs. Deeply sampled blood TCRbeta repertoires from subjects exposed to, actively infected with, or recovered from COVID-19 were included in the dataset. The repertoires were made available in a free public database intended to serve as a resource for research on the immune response to SARS-CoV-2. Samples were obtained from the ongoing ImmuneRACE study (first 160 participants) and from some 1,300 subjects provided by 6 global collaborators. The sample metadata nearly always contained a de-identified subject ID, COVID-19 status, age in years and sex. Where HLA class I and class II types were available, the types were taken from metadata supplied by the sample provider, not from assay-based typing. What the study reported, not specific to this receptor: The quantity of clinical and demographic metadata differed by source and by participant and was supplied without curation.

The germline ends are 13 bases apart after V is trimmed by 0 bases and J by 4 bases. From the germline V gene, CDR1 is MNHEY and CDR2 is SVGAGI. Taken from cysteine to phenylalanine, the CDR3 has 15 residues. Left in the record is the CDR3 DNA by itself, 45 bases read in frame from the first base. TCRbeta CDR3 regions were amplified from genomic DNA using the immunoSEQ Assay, a bias-controlled multiplex PCR. As for how the authors treated the data: The number of nucleated cells in each sample was estimated from the amplification of reference gene primers within the assay. To quantify the absolute abundance of each unique TCRbeta CDR3 rearrangement, sequence reads were collapsed and filtered. For each sample, productive Simpson clonality was calculated by taking the square root of Simpson's diversity index across productive rearrangements. Not all clones reach the TCRdb copy of this immuneACCESS table, which keeps in-frame sequences only. Checked studies attribute under half of the gap to unresolved V genes and leave the rest unexplained. For V, J and clone size, that table is used; D and trimming come from the DNA. For this sample the table gives fewer than 110,000 clones, of which over 70% were detected only once. Roughly 13% of the sample is held by the ten biggest clonotypes.

Each collaborating institution followed its own protocols to collect whole blood in K2EDTA tubes. For TCRbeta analysis, collaborators shipped samples as frozen whole blood, isolated PBMCs, or DNA extracted from either of those sample types. The clonotype comes from a human donor in a cohort sampled during active or convalescent COVID-19. The chain couples TRBV6-5 to TRBJ2-7, with TRBD1 as a weak D call on 6 bases. Material: peripheral blood. Here is the DNA: TGTGCCAGCAGTTACTCGATCCCTACAGGGTACGAGCAGTACTTC. This encodes CASSYSIPTGYEQYF.